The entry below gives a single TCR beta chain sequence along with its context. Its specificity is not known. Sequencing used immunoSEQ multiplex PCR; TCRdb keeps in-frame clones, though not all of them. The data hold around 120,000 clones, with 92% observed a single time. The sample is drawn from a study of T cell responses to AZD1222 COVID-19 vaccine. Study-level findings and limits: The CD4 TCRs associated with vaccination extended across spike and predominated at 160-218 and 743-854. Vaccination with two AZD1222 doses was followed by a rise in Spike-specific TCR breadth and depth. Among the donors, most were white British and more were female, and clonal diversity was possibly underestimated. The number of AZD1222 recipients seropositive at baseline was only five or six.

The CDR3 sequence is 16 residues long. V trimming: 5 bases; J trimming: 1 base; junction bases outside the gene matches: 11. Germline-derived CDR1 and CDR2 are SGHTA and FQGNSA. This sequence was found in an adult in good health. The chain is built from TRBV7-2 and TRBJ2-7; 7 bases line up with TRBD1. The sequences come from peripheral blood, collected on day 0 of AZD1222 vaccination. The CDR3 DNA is TGTGCCAGCAGCCAAAATCGACAGGGAGTGTCCTACGAGCAGTACTTC. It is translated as CASSQNRQGVSYEQYF. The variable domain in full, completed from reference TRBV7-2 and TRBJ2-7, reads GAGVSQSPSNKVTEKGKDVELRCDPISGHTALYWYRQSLGQGLEFLIYFQGNSAPDKSGLPSDRFSAERTGGSVSTLTIQRTQQEDSAVYLCASSQNRQGVSYEQYFGPGTRLTVT.